One sample yielded the 18 T cell receptor beta chains listed below, sequenced in a study of T cell changes during pregnancy in multiple sclerosis. Libraries were prepared by immunoSEQ multiplex PCR; TCRdb keeps only in-frame clonotypes and omits some of them. The data show about 92,000 clones, 80% to 95% seen once. The material was peripheral blood, obtained in the first trimester of pregnancy. All receptors come from a female donor with multiple sclerosis, enrolled in a pregnancy study.

The chain is built from TRBV11-3 and TRBJ1-1, with 8 bases fitting TRBD1. Germline V gene data show CDR1 as SGHNT and CDR2 as YENEEA. V shed 4 bases, J shed 1 base, and the junction held 2 bases outside the gene matches. This CDR3 has 14 amino acids. As DNA, the CDR3 is TGTGCCAGCAGCTCGGGACAGGAGAACACTGAAGCTTTCTTT. Residues: CASSSGQENTEAFF.

This clone was seen a single time. The chain has TRBV7-6 and TRBJ2-3; 10 bases agree with TRBD2. Looked up from germline, CDR1 is SGHVS and CDR2 is FNYEAQ. This CDR3 comprises 16 residues. V shed 1 base, J shed 3 bases, and the junction held 4 bases outside the gene matches. The CDR3 DNA is TGTGCCAGCAGCTTAGGGGCTAGCGGGAGTACAGATACGCAGTATTTT. Its translation: CASSLGASGSTDTQYF.

The genes are TRBV10-3 and TRBJ1-1, with D tentatively TRBD1 (5 bases). Trimming took off 6 bases at V and 2 bases at J, with 10 bases between the two ends. The CDR3 covers 13 residues. CDR1 ENHRY and CDR2 SYGVKD come from the germline V gene. The CDR3, as DNA: TGTGCCATCAGGTTGACAGACAACACTGAAGCTTTCTTT. Amino acid sequence: CAIRLTDNTEAFF.

In nucleotides, the CDR3 is TGTGCCAGCTCCCAAGGACTAGCGGGAGTTAGCGCCTTTGAGCAGTTCTTC. Its translation is CASSQGLAGVSAFEQFF. V is TRBV7-8 and J is TRBJ2-1; 13 bases map to TRBD2. The CDR3 runs to 17 residues. J was trimmed by 9 bases and V by 8 bases; bases with no gene match: 16. CDR1 is SGHVS and CDR2 is FQNEAQ in the germline V gene.

This clone was seen once. The chain links TRBV27 to TRBJ1-1; D gene ambiguous. V was shortened by 3 bases and J by 0 bases, with 11 bases between the two germline ends. The germline gives CDR1 MNHEY, CDR2 SMNVEV (reference sequence). CDR3 size: 15 residues. The CDR3 DNA reads TGTGCCAGCAGTTTGAACGGGGTCATGAACACTGAAGCTTTCTTT. This sequence encodes CASSLNGVMNTEAFF.

The count of this clone is one. The chain employs TRBV9 and TRBJ2-3, with 7 bases that match TRBD1. There are 15 residues in the CDR3. Germline lookup yields CDR1 SGDLS and CDR2 YYNGEE. The trim removed 0 bases at V and 6 bases at J, leaving 7 bases unmatched. The CDR3 region has the DNA TGTGCCAGCAGCGTAGAGACAGGGCGGTTTGATACGCAGTATTTT. This gives the protein CASSVETGRFDTQYF.

This chain joins TRBV30 and TRBJ2-7, with 9 bases fitting TRBD2. Germline CDR1 GTSNPN, CDR2 SVGIG (reference sequence). This CDR3 has 15 amino acids. Unmatched junction bases numbered 6, after V lost 0 bases and J lost 3 bases. The CDR3 reads CAWSVRSGGIYEQYF. DNA for the CDR3: TGTGCCTGGAGTGTACGCAGCGGGGGGATCTACGAGCAGTACTTC.

This chain uses TRBV11-3 with TRBJ2-1, with D perhaps TRBD2 (5 bases). The germline gives CDR1 SGHNT, CDR2 YENEEA. The CDR3 length is 13 residues. V was shortened by 5 bases and J by 3 bases, with 8 bases between the two germline ends. The CDR3 DNA reads TGTGCCAGCAGCCTCGAGGGCTACAATGAGCAGTTCTTC. Translation gives CASSLEGYNEQFF.

J is TRBJ2-3 and V is TRBV7-2; D is perhaps TRBD2 (5 bases). The CDR3 runs 14 residues. Trimming shortened V by 4 bases and J by 0 bases, and 8 bases separated the two germline ends. Germline-derived CDR1 and CDR2 are SGHTA and FQGNSA. The CDR3 nucleotides are TGTGCCAGCAGCTCCGGGATTAGCACAGATACGCAGTATTTT. Translation gives CASSSGISTDTQYF.

The chain employs TRBV6-5 and TRBJ1-2; TRBD1 matches 9 bases. CDR1 and CDR2 from the germline V gene are MNHEY and SVGAGI. V gave up 7 bases and J gave up 7 bases; unmatched junction bases: 7. CDR3 length: 13 residues. The CDR3 spells CASTTTGGLGYTF. Here the CDR3 DNA reads TGTGCCAGCACTACGACAGGGGGGCTTGGCTACACCTTC.

This sequence joins TRBV19 and TRBJ1-1, with a possible D match to TRBD1 (5 bases). The CDR3 is 14 amino acids. Per germline, CDR1 LNHDA and CDR2 SQIVND (reference sequence). V lost 6 bases and J 1 base, leaving 12 bases between the germline ends. CDR3 amino acids: CASSLGASNTEAFF. The CDR3 DNA reads TGTGCCAGTAGCCTAGGGGCGTCGAACACTGAAGCTTTCTTT. Full variable domain (rest looked up from reference TRBV19 and TRBJ1-1): DGGITQSPKYLFRKEGQNVTLSCEQNLNHDAMYWYRQDPGQGLRLIYYSQIVNDFQKGDIAEGYSVSREKKESFPLTVTSAQKNPTAFYLCASSLGASNTEAFFGQGTRLTVV.

V and J are TRBV5-1 and TRBJ1-1; maybe TRBD1 (6 bases). The germline V gene has CDR1 SGHRS and CDR2 YFSETQ. This CDR3 contains 13 residues. Trimming cost V 5 bases and J 4 bases, with 12 bases left between them. The CDR3 spells CASRLRGPTEAFF. DNA for the CDR3: TGCGCCAGCAGGCTCAGGGGACCCACTGAAGCTTTCTTT.

The chain combines TRBV4-1 with TRBJ1-1, with D perhaps TRBD1 (6 bases). The CDR3 sequence is 15 residues long. Trimming took off 3 bases at V and 0 bases at J, with 11 bases between the two ends. Germline CDR1 and CDR2: MGHRA and YSYEKL. CDR3 sequence: CASSHQQGVNTEAFF. CDR3 DNA sequence: TGCGCCAGCAGCCATCAACAGGGTGTGAACACTGAAGCTTTCTTT.

V usage is TRBV6-1 and J usage is TRBJ1-5, with TRBD1 matching 7 bases. CDR1 MNHNS and CDR2 SASEGT come from the germline V gene. There are 14 residues in the CDR3. The V gene end was trimmed by 7 bases and the J gene end by 2 bases; junction bases not matched to a gene: 5. The CDR3 region is CASINRGRNQPQHF. The CDR3, as DNA: TGTGCCAGCATTAACAGGGGTCGCAATCAGCCCCAGCATTTT.

The rearrangement links TRBV9 to TRBJ2-7; 8 bases map to TRBD1. With V trimmed by 0 bases and J by 3 bases, 8 bases remained unmatched. Germline loops: CDR1 SGDLS, CDR2 YYNGEE. This CDR3 region has 16 residues. CDR3 sequence reads: CASSVADTGGSYEQYF. CDR3 nucleotide sequence: TGTGCCAGCAGCGTAGCCGACACAGGGGGAAGCTACGAGCAGTACTTC.

The gene calls are TRBV5-1 and TRBJ1-3; D uncertain. Trimming pared 0 bases from V and 0 bases from J, leaving 4 bases between. The CDR3 contains 14 residues. Germline values: CDR1 SGHRS, CDR2 YFSETQ. CDR3 DNA: TGCGCCAGCAGCTTGGGAGTCTCTGGAAACACCATATATTTT. Amino acids: CASSLGVSGNTIYF.

This rearrangement joins TRBV5-4 to TRBJ2-2, with 10 bases that match TRBD2. The CDR3 runs to 17 residues. Germline V CDR1 and CDR2: SGHNT, YYREEE (reference sequence). J gave up 1 base and V 0 bases, and 3 bases lay outside the gene matches. The CDR3 spells CASSLELAGRNTGELFF. In DNA, the CDR3 is TGTGCCAGCAGCTTGGAACTAGCGGGAAGGAACACCGGGGAGCTGTTTTTT. The full variable domain, rest sourced from reference TRBV5-4 and TRBJ2-2, is ETGVTQSPTHLIKTRGQQVTLRCSSQSGHNTVSWYQQALGQGPQFIFQYYREEENGRGNFPPRFSGLQFPNYSSELNVNALELDDSALYLCASSLELAGRNTGELFFGEGSRLTVL.

This chain uses TRBV6-1 with TRBJ2-7; TRBD1 might be the D (6 bases). Germline V gene data show CDR1 as MNHNS and CDR2 as SASEGT. This CDR3 spans 15 amino acids. The V and J ends lost 6 bases and 3 bases respectively, with 18 bases between them. CDR3 bases: TGTGCCAGCAGAGCCTTTGTACAGGGAGTCTACGAGCAGTACTTC. Encoded protein: CASRAFVQGVYEQYF.